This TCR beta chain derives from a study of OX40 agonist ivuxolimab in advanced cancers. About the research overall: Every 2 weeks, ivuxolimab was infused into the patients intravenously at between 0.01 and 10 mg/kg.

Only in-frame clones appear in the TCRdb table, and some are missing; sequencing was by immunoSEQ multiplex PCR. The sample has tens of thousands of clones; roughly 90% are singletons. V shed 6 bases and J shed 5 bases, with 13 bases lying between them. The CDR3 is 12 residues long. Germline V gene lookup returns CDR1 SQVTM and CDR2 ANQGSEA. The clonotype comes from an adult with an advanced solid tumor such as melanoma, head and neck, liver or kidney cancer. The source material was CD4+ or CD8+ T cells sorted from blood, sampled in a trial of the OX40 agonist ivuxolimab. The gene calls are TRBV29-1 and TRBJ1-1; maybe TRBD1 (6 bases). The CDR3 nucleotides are TGCAGCGTGCACGGACAGAGGACTGAAGCTTTCTTT. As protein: CSVHGQRTEAFF.